This TCR beta chain was observed in a study of T cells in Graves' hyperthyroidism and ophthalmopathy. This clonotype showed up many times. From RNA transcripts, TCR beta CDR3 regions were amplified. When the TCR CDR3 underwent first-round RT-PCR, the HTBI primer set was used. One entry per CDR3 protein results from TCRdb running MiXCR on the multiplex PCR reads. Of 350,000 to 450,000 distinct CDR3 sequences detected, approximately 15% appear once; the ten largest clones hold roughly 9.6%. Graves' hyperthyroidism without ophthalmopathy progression within 18 months was termed stable. Patients showing uncontrolled infection, other autoimmune disease, pregnancy or lactation were ineligible. The PBMCs studied were ones that came from roughly 9.4 ml fresh peripheral blood. Per the germline V gene, CDR1 is SGHRS and CDR2 is YFSETQ. The CDR3 is made up of 16 amino acids. V shed 1 base and J 5 bases; nucleotides not matched to a gene: 11.

The TCR comes from a woman aged 55-75 years with Graves' hyperthyroidism. The specimen sequenced was blood. This chain links TRBV5-1 with TRBJ2-7; TRBD2 matches 8 bases. The CDR3 region is CASSLPKGSGTDEQYF. CDR3 nucleotides: TGCGCCAGCAGCTTGCCGAAGGGTAGCGGGACGGACGAGCAGTACTTC. The whole variable domain, filled in from reference TRBV5-1 and TRBJ2-7, reads KAGVTQTPRYLIKTRGQQVTLSCSPISGHRSVSWYQQTPGQGLQFLFEYFSETQRNKGNFPGRFSGRQFSNSRSEMNVSTLELGDSALYLCASSLPKGSGTDEQYFGPGTRLTVT.